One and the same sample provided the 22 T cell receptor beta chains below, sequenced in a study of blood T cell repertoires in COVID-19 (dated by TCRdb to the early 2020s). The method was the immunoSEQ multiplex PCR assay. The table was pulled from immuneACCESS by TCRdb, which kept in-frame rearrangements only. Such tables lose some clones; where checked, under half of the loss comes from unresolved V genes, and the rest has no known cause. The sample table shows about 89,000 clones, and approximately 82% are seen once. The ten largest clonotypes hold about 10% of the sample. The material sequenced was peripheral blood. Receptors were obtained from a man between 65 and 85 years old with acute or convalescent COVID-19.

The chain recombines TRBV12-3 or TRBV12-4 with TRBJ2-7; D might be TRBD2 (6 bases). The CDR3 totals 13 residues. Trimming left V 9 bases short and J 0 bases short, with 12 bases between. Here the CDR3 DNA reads TGTGCCAGTTTATTCGGGGGCTCCTACGAGCAGTACTTC. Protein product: CASLFGGSYEQYF.

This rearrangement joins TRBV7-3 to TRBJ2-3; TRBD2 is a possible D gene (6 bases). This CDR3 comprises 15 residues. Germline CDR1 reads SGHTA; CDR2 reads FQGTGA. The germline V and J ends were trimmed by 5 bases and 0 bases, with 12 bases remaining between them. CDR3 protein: CASSRTGVSTDTQYF. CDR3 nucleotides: TGTGCCAGCAGCCGTACGGGGGTTAGCACAGATACGCAGTATTTT.

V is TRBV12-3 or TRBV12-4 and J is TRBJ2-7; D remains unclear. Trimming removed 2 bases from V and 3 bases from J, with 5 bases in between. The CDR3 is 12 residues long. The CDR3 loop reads CASSLFGYEQYF. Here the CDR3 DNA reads TGTGCCAGCAGTTTATTCGGCTACGAGCAGTACTTC.

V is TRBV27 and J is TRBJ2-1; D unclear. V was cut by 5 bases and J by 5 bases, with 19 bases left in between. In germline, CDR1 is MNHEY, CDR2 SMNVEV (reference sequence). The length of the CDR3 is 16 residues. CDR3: CASSRRHTLKNNEQFF. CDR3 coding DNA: TGTGCCAGCAGTAGAAGACATACTCTAAAAAACAATGAGCAGTTCTTC.

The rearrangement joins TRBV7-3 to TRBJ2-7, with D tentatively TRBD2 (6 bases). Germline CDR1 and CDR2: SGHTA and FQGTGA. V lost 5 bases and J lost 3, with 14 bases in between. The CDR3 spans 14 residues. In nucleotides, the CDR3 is TGTGCCAGCAGCCCGGGGGTGGGAGGCTACGAGCAGTACTTC. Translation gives CASSPGVGGYEQYF.

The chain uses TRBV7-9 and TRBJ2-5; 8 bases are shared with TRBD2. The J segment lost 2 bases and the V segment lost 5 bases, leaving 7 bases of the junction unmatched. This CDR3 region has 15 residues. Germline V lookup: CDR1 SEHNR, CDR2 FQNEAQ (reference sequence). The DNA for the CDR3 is TGTGCCAGCAGCAGGAGCGGGAGCCTTCAAGAGACCCAGTACTTC. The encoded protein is CASSRSGSLQETQYF. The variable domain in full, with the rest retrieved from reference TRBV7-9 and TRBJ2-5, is DTGVSQNPRHKITKRGQNVTFRCDPISEHNRLYWYRQTLGQGPEFLTYFQNEAQLEKSRLLSDRFSAERPKGSFSTLEIQRTEQGDSAMYLCASSRSGSLQETQYFGPGTRLLVL.

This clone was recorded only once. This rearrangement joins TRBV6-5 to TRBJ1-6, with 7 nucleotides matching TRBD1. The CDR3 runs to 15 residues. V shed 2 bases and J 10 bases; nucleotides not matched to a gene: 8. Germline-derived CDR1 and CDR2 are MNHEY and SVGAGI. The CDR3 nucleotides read TGTGCCAGCAGTTACGAGGCAGGGGGAGAGTCACCCCTCCACTTT. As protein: CASSYEAGGESPLHF.

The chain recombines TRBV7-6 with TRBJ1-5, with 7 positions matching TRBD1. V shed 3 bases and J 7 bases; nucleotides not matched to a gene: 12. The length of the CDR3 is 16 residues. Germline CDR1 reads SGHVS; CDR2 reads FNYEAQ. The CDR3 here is CASSLATGAGDQPQHF. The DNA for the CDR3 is TGTGCCAGCAGCTTGGCTACAGGGGCAGGGGACCAGCCCCAGCATTTT.

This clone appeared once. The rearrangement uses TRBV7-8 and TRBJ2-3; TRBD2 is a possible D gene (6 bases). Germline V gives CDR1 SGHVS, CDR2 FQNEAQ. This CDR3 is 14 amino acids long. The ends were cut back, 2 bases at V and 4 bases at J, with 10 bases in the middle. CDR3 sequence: CASSLSRRADTQYF. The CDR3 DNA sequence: TGTGCCAGCAGCTTATCCCGGAGGGCAGATACGCAGTATTTT. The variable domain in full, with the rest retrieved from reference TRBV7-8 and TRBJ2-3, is GAGVSQSPRYKVAKRGQDVALRCDPISGHVSLFWYQQALGQGPEFLTYFQNEAQLDKSGLPSDRFFAERPEGSVSTLKIQRTQQEDSAVYLCASSLSRRADTQYFGPGTRLTVL.

The CDR3 DNA reads as TGTGCCAGCAGGATGACAGGGGGCGACTACAATGAGCAGTTCTTC. Protein product: CASRMTGGDYNEQFF. This chain links TRBV6-5 with TRBJ2-1, with 10 bases identical to TRBD1. Germline loops: CDR1 MNHEY, CDR2 SVGAGI. This CDR3 region has 15 residues. Losses at the gene ends were 6 bases for V and 3 bases for J; bases not matched to a gene: 5.

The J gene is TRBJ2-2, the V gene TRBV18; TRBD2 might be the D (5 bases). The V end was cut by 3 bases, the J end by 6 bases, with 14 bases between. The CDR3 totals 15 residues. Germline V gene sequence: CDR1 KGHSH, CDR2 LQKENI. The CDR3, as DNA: TGTGCCAGCTCACCCAAGGACTTAGCCTCCGGGGAGCTGTTTTTT. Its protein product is CASSPKDLASGELFF.

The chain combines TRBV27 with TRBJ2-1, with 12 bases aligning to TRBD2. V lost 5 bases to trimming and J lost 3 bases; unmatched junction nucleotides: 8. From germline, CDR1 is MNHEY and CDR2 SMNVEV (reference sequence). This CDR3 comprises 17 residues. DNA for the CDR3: TGTGCCAGCAGTCCAGGGACTAGCGGGTCAAACTACAATGAGCAGTTCTTC. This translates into CASSPGTSGSNYNEQFF.

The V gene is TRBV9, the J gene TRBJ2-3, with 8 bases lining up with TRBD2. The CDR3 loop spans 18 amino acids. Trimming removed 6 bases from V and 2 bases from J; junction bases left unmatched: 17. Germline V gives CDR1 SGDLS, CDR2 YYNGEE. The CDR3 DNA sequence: TGTGCCAGCATCCCCCCGTTCGGGCTAGCGGGCCCCACAGATACGCAGTATTTT. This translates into CASIPPFGLAGPTDTQYF. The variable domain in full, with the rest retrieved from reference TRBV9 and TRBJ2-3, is DSGVTQTPKHLITATGQRVTLRCSPRSGDLSVYWYQQSLDQGLQFLIQYYNGEERAKGNILERFSAQQFPDLHSELNLSSLELGDSALYFCASIPPFGLAGPTDTQYFGPGTRLTVL.

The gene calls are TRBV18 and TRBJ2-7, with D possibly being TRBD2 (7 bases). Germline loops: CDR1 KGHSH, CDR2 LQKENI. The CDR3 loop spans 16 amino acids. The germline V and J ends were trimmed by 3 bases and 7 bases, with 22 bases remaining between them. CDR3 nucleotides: TGTGCCAGCTCACCGGGCGGGGGCCCCCCCTCCCTGGAGCAGTACTTC. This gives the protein CASSPGGGPPSLEQYF.

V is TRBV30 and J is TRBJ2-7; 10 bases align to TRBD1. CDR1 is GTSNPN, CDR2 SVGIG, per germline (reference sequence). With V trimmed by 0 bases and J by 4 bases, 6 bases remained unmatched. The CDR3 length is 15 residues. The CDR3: CAWSVWGTGEYEQYF. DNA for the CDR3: TGTGCCTGGAGTGTATGGGGGACAGGGGAATACGAGCAGTACTTC.

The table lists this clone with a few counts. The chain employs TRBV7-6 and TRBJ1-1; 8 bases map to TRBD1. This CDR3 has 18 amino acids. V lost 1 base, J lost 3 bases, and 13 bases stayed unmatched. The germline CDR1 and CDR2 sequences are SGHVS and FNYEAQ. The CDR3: CASSLEGRGRRLYTEAFF. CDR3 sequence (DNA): TGTGCCAGCAGCTTAGAGGGCAGGGGGCGCCGATTGTACACTGAAGCTTTCTTT. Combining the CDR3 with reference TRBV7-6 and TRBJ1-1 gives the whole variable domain GAGVSQSPRYKVTKRGQDVALRCDPISGHVSLYWYRQALGQGPEFLTYFNYEAQQDKSGLPNDRFSAERPEGSISTLTIQRTEQRDSAMYRCASSLEGRGRRLYTEAFFGQGTRLTVV.

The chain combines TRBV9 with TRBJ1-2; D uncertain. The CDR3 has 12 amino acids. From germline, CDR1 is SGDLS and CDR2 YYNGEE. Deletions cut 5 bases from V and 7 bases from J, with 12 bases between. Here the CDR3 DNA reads TGTGCCAGCAGTCGCACAGCCGGTGGCTACACCTTC. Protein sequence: CASSRTAGGYTF.

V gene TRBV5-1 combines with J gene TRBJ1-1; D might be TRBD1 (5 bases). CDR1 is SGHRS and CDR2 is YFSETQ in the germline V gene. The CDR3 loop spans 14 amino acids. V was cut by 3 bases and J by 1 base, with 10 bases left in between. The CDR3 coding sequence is TGCGCCAGCAGCTGGGCAGGACAGAACACTGAAGCTTTCTTT. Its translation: CASSWAGQNTEAFF. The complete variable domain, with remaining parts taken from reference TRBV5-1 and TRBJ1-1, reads KAGVTQTPRYLIKTRGQQVTLSCSPISGHRSVSWYQQTPGQGLQFLFEYFSETQRNKGNFPGRFSGRQFSNSRSEMNVSTLELGDSALYLCASSWAGQNTEAFFGQGTRLTVV.

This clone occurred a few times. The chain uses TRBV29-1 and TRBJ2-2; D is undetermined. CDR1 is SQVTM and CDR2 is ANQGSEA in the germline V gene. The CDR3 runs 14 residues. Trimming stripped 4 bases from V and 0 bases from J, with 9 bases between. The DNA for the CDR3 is TGCAGCGTTGGATACAGCTCGAACACCGGGGAGCTGTTTTTT. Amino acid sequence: CSVGYSSNTGELFF.

CDR3 nucleotide sequence: TGTGCCAGCAGCCTAGGGGACAGCCAGCCCCAGCATTTT. It yields the protein CASSLGDSQPQHF. V usage is TRBV7-3 and J usage is TRBJ1-5; 7 bases fit TRBD1. This CDR3 has 13 amino acids. In germline, CDR1 is SGHTA, CDR2 FQGTGA. Unmatched junction bases numbered 5, after V lost 5 bases and J lost 7 bases.

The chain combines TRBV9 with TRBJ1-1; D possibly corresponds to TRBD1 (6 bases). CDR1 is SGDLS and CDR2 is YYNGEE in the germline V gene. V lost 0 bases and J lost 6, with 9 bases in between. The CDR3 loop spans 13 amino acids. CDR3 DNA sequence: TGTGCCAGCAGCGTAGTGGGGGCCGCTGAAGCTTTCTTT. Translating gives CASSVVGAAEAFF.

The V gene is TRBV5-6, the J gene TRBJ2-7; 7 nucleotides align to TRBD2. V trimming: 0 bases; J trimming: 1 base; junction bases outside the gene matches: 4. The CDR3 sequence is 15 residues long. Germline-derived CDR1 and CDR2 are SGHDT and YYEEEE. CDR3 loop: CASSLGQGGSYEQYF. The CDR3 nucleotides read TGTGCCAGCAGCTTGGGCCAGGGAGGGTCCTACGAGCAGTACTTC.